The entry below describes one TCR beta chain. These data come from a study of blood T cell repertoires in COVID-19. At the level of the study: COVID-19 samples collected from the United States, Italy and Spain covered acute and convalescent phases. T cells, B-cell-depleted T cells, or PBMCs supplied cDNA or gDNA.

Germline CDR1 MNHEY, CDR2 SMNVEV (reference sequence). The CDR3 has 15 amino acids. Trimming cost V 6 bases and J 0 bases; bases outside gene matches: 6. Original processing methods: Amplification of reference gene primers provided the estimated nucleated cell counts. Using immunoSEQ multiplex PCR, the repertoire was profiled, and TCRdb retains in-frame clones only, with some absent. The V and J calls and the clone size are those of that table, but D and trimming were determined from the DNA. The sample shows about 97,000 clones, 85% to 95% of them seen only once. The TCR sequence derives from a man in his fifties with active COVID-19. This chain connects TRBV27 to TRBJ2-7, with 9 nucleotides matching TRBD2. The material sequenced was peripheral blood. CDR3 sequence (DNA): TGTGCCAGCAGCCTTCTAGCGGGGAGCTCCTACGAGCAGTACTTC. Its translation is CASSLLAGSSYEQYF.